The clone carrying this TCR beta chain has only a few counts. Its cognate antigen is unknown. The data derive from a study of CD8 T cells in ankylosing spondylitis. Findings and limits, study-wide: Researchers reportedly found disease-linked clones significantly enriched in matched ankylosing spondylitis synovial fluid. Seemingly distinctive of ankylosing spondylitis blood was a TCR beta motif formed by eight highly homologous variants.

The germline gives CDR1 MNHEY, CDR2 SVGEGT. This CDR3 is 13 amino acids long. The V gene lost 5 bases and the J gene lost 3 bases, with 11 bases spanning the gap. Quantitative 5'-RACE with molecular barcodes produced the TCR beta libraries. TCRdb analysed the 5' RACE reads with MiXCR anew, one entry per CDR3 protein. The repertoire holds 150,000 or so distinct CDR3 sequences, with about 32% as singletons. Sequenced input: synovial fluid, either unsorted or a sorted T cell fraction (not recorded which). The clonotype was recovered from a male donor with ankylosing spondylitis. The chain has TRBV6-2 or TRBV6-3 and TRBJ2-7; a weak D match, TRBD1 (6 bases). The DNA for the CDR3 is TGTGCCAGCAGTCCTACAGGGAACTACGAGCAGTACTTC. Its protein product is CASSPTGNYEQYF.